One and the same sample provided the 24 T cell receptor beta chains below, sequenced in a study of OX40 agonist ivuxolimab in advanced cancers. Generated by immunoSEQ multiplex PCR, the TCRdb table keeps only in-frame clones and is missing some. The table has some 70,000 clones, about nine tenths seen once. The material was CD4+ or CD8+ T cells sorted from blood, obtained in a trial of the OX40 agonist ivuxolimab. The receptors stem from an adult with an advanced solid tumor such as melanoma, head and neck, liver or kidney cancer.

The genes are TRBV5-2 and TRBJ1-5. TRBV5-2 constitutes a pseudogene. The length of the CDR3 is 15 residues. CDR3 in amino acids: CASSQLLGYEQPQHF. CDR3 nucleotides: TGTGCCAGCAGCCAGTTGTTAGGGTATGAGCAGCCCCAGCATTTT.

The CDR3 is CASSPLPGLASDEQYF. DNA for the CDR3: TGTGCCAGCAGCCCCCTCCCGGGACTGGCCTCTGACGAGCAGTACTTC. The rearrangement uses TRBV11-1 and TRBJ2-7; D may be TRBD2 (6 bases). CDR1 SGHAT and CDR2 FQDESV come from the germline V gene (reference sequence). V dropped 5 bases and J dropped 5 bases, with 22 bases sitting between them. The CDR3 covers 16 residues.

The chain recombines TRBV19 with TRBJ1-2; no clear D. The CDR3 covers 13 residues. V lost 7 bases to trimming and J lost 7 bases, with 16 bases between them. In germline, CDR1 is LNHDA, CDR2 SQIVND (reference sequence). Here the CDR3 DNA reads TGTGCCAGTACCCTCGGCAGGCTCTCTGGCTACACCTTC. Translation: CASTLGRLSGYTF.

The chain links TRBV11-2 to TRBJ2-1; D remains ambiguous. The V end lost 5 bases, the J end lost 9 bases, and 17 bases lay between the germline ends. Germline CDR1 is SGHAT and CDR2 is FQNNGV. The CDR3 runs 14 residues. The CDR3 DNA reads as TGTGCCAGCAGCCCGGGCTCCTTCGGTGGTGAGCAGTTCTTC. Encoded protein: CASSPGSFGGEQFF.

The chain uses TRBV28 and TRBJ1-2, with 10 nucleotides matching TRBD1. Germline lookup yields CDR1 MDHEN and CDR2 SYDVKM. The V segment lost 2 bases and the J segment 3 bases; nucleotides outside the gene matches: 3. The CDR3 is made up of 15 amino acids. The CDR3 region is CASSLGTGVDYGYTF. The CDR3 DNA sequence: TGTGCCAGCAGTTTAGGGACAGGGGTGGACTATGGCTACACCTTC.

This clone came up once. J is TRBJ2-5 and V is TRBV7-9; TRBD1 matches 12 bases. The ends lost 2 bases at V and 4 bases at J; junction bases unmatched: 5. Per germline, CDR1 SEHNR and CDR2 FQNEAQ (reference sequence). The CDR3 spans 16 residues. CDR3 nucleotide sequence: TGTGCCAGCAGCTTAAGGGGACAGGGGGCGGCAGAGACCCAGTACTTC. Its protein is CASSLRGQGAAETQYF.

V is TRBV19 and J is TRBJ1-5; maybe TRBD1 (6 bases). V gave up 3 bases and J gave up 0 bases, with 12 bases separating them. The germline V gene has CDR1 LNHDA and CDR2 SQIVND (reference sequence). The CDR3 covers 16 residues. CDR3 nucleotides: TGTGCCAGTAGTATGGGGGCATCGAATAGCAATCAGCCCCAGCATTTT. It is translated as CASSMGASNSNQPQHF.

The chain's CDR3 is CASSSEFVRSYEQYF. The CDR3 bases are TGTGCCAGCAGTTCGGAGTTCGTACGATCCTACGAGCAGTACTTC. V usage is TRBV6-5 and J usage is TRBJ2-7; D unresolved. V was pared by 4 bases and J by 1 base, with 14 bases between. The CDR3 sequence is 15 residues long. Germline V gene data show CDR1 as MNHEY and CDR2 as SVGAGI.

CDR3 sequence reads: CASRGGGTGNTIYF. The CDR3 DNA reads as TGTGCCAGCAGGGGGGGAGGAACTGGAAACACCATATATTTT. The chain joins TRBV28 to TRBJ1-3; D may be TRBD1 (5 bases). This CDR3 is built from 14 residues. The ends were cut back, 6 bases at V and 2 bases at J, with 11 bases in the middle. Germline CDR1 and CDR2: MDHEN and SYDVKM.

Here the CDR3 reads CATKKGGGIQETQYF. CDR3 nucleotides: TGTGCCACCAAAAAGGGAGGGGGAATTCAAGAGACCCAGTACTTC. The rearrangement joins TRBV2 to TRBJ2-5; possibly TRBD2 for D (7 bases). Per the germline V gene, CDR1 is SNHLY and CDR2 is FYNNEI. This CDR3 is 15 amino acids long. The V end lost 10 bases, the J end lost 2 bases, and 20 bases lay between the germline ends.

The CDR3 region is CASSYGYRGGYTF. CDR3 sequence (DNA): TGTGCCAGCAGTTACGGGTACCGAGGTGGCTACACCTTC. V usage is TRBV6-5 and J usage is TRBJ1-2; D is ambiguous. The CDR3 is 13 amino acids. Germline CDR1 is MNHEY and CDR2 is SVGAGI. V dropped 2 bases and J dropped 7 bases, with 11 bases sitting between them.

The gene calls are TRBV30 and TRBJ2-3; D gene ambiguous. Trimming took off 4 bases at V and 2 bases at J, with 10 bases between the two ends. Germline V gene data show CDR1 as GTSNPN and CDR2 as SVGIG (reference sequence). This CDR3 comprises 13 residues. The CDR3 DNA reads TGTGCCTGGATCTCCCTACCCACAGATACGCAGTATTTT. This gives the protein CAWISLPTDTQYF.

This clone was observed a single time. This rearrangement joins TRBV7-7 to TRBJ2-5, with 12 bases fitting TRBD2. The CDR3 consists of 16 residues. The germline gives CDR1 SSHAT, CDR2 FNYEAQ (reference sequence). With 3 bases clipped from V and 1 base from J, the junction kept 3 bases outside the gene matches. The CDR3 sequence is CASSFTSGRPQETQYF. CDR3 nucleotide sequence: TGTGCCAGCAGCTTTACTAGCGGGAGGCCCCAAGAGACCCAGTACTTC. The variable domain in full, with the rest retrieved from reference TRBV7-7 and TRBJ2-5, is GAGVSQSPRYKVTKRGQDVTLRCDPISSHATLYWYQQALGQGPEFLTYFNYEAQPDKSGLPSDRFSAERPEGSISTLTIQRTEQRDSAMYRCASSFTSGRPQETQYFGPGTRLLVL.

The chain carries TRBV14 and TRBJ2-5, with TRBD1 matching 7 bases. The CDR3 totals 15 residues. Germline loops: CDR1 SGHDN, CDR2 FVKESK. V was pared by 4 bases and J by 2 bases, with 7 bases of the junction left unmatched. The CDR3 nucleotides read TGTGCCAGCAGCCTACACAGGGGCCTGCAAGAGACCCAGTACTTC. This encodes CASSLHRGLQETQYF.

The V call is TRBV6-1, the J call TRBJ2-7, with 8 nucleotides matching TRBD1. The CDR3 length is 14 residues. Per the germline V gene, CDR1 is MNHNS and CDR2 is SASEGT. V shed 7 bases, J shed 0 bases, and the junction held 5 bases outside the gene matches. Written as DNA, the CDR3 is TGTGCCAGCAAAAACAGGGGGAGCTCCTACGAGCAGTACTTC. This gives the protein CASKNRGSSYEQYF.

The gene calls are TRBV11-3 and TRBJ2-1; D is unresolved. V lost 2 bases, J lost 8 bases, and 7 bases lay in between. CDR3 length equals 12 residues. Germline V gene data show CDR1 as SGHNT and CDR2 as YENEEA. CDR3 sequence reads: CASSLLGDEQFF. CDR3 nucleotides: TGTGCCAGCAGCTTACTGGGCGATGAGCAGTTCTTC.

The chain is built from TRBV28 and TRBJ1-3; D possibly corresponds to TRBD1 (5 bases). V was trimmed by 5 bases and J by 0 bases, leaving 20 bases between them. Germline values: CDR1 MDHEN, CDR2 SYDVKM. CDR3 length: 18 amino acids. CDR3 DNA: TGTGCCAGCAGTCCTCCGGGACTTAGCCCCAACTCTGGAAACACCATATATTTT. Protein: CASSPPGLSPNSGNTIYF.

The rearrangement links TRBV6-4 to TRBJ2-3; 7 nucleotides line up with TRBD2. The CDR3 runs to 15 residues. The V gene's germline CDR1 is MRHNA and CDR2 SNTAGT. The V segment lost 3 bases and the J segment 0 bases; nucleotides outside the gene matches: 3. CDR3 DNA: TGTGCCAGCAGTGAGACTAGCTTTAGCACAGATACGCAGTATTTT. Protein: CASSETSFSTDTQYF.

V usage is TRBV13 and J usage is TRBJ2-7, with a possible D match to TRBD2 (7 bases). V lost 5 bases and J 0 bases, leaving 17 bases between the germline ends. Germline CDR1 PRHDT, CDR2 FYEKMQ (reference sequence). This CDR3 region has 16 residues. Written as DNA, the CDR3 is TGTGCCAGCAGCCTATGGGGAGGGGGAAGCTCCTACGAGCAGTACTTC. Translated, it gives CASSLWGGGSSYEQYF.

The gene calls are TRBV7-9 and TRBJ2-1; weak D call: TRBD2 (6 bases). Germline V gene data show CDR1 as SEHNR and CDR2 as FQNEAQ (reference sequence). Trimming cost V 6 bases and J 4 bases, with 7 bases left between them. The CDR3 is 12 residues long. The CDR3 DNA follows: TGTGCCAGCAGTCTAGCGTACAATGAGCAGTTCTTC. Encoded protein: CASSLAYNEQFF.

The genes are TRBV4-2 and TRBJ2-5; TRBD2 agrees at 14 bases. The V gene's germline CDR1 is LGHNA and CDR2 YNFKEQ. The V and J ends lost 1 base and 2 bases, in that order; junction bases with no gene match: 6. The CDR3 has 18 residues. CDR3 residues: CASSQVMTSGGAQETQYF. Written as DNA, the CDR3 is TGTGCCAGCAGCCAAGTAATGACTAGCGGGGGGGCACAAGAGACCCAGTACTTC.

The DNA for the CDR3 is TGTGCCAGCAGCTTAGGTCCGACTAGCGTAAACGAGCAGTACTTC. As protein: CASSLGPTSVNEQYF. The J gene is TRBJ2-7, the V gene TRBV7-9; the match to TRBD2 covers 8 bases. CDR1 and CDR2 from the germline V gene are SEHNR and FQNEAQ (reference sequence). This CDR3 region has 15 residues. V was pared by 1 base and J by 5 bases, with 7 bases of the junction left unmatched.

The chain has TRBV7-5 and TRBJ1-1. TRBV7-5 constitutes a pseudogene. The CDR3 extends over 15 amino acids. CDR3 in DNA: TGTGTCAGAAGCCTACCGGGACCTAAGAACACTGAAGCTTTCTTT. Translating it yields CVRSLPGPKNTEAFF.

V gene TRBV4-2 combines with J gene TRBJ1-2; no definite D call. This CDR3 region has 11 residues. Trimming shortened V by 0 bases and J by 8 bases, and 4 bases separated the two germline ends. CDR1 is LGHNA, CDR2 YNFKEQ, per germline. CDR3 DNA: TGTGCCAGCAGCCAAGATAGGGGCTACACCTTC. Encoded protein: CASSQDRGYTF.